The 25 T cell receptor beta chains below all came from one sample that was sequenced in a study of OX40 agonist ivuxolimab in advanced cancers. Clones were sequenced by immunoSEQ multiplex PCR, and TCRdb holds only the in-frame ones, with some missing. The sample holds roughly 23,000 clones; more than 80% are singletons and the top ten take under 25%. Material: CD4+ or CD8+ T cells sorted from blood, obtained in a trial of the OX40 agonist ivuxolimab. The receptors here all came from an adult with an advanced solid tumor such as melanoma, head and neck, liver or kidney cancer.

Written as DNA, the CDR3 is TGTGCCAGCACCCGGCAGGGGAAGGCGACTGAAGCTTTCTTT. It yields the protein CASTRQGKATEAFF. The V gene is TRBV7-8, the J gene TRBJ1-1; perhaps TRBD1 as D (6 bases). V was pared by 7 bases and J by 5 bases, with 17 bases between. Germline-derived CDR1 and CDR2 are SGHVS and FQNEAQ. CDR3 length: 14 amino acids.

This chain connects TRBV9 to TRBJ2-7; 7 positions match TRBD2. V lost 4 bases to trimming and J lost 0 bases; unmatched junction nucleotides: 10. The CDR3 has 16 amino acids. Germline V gene sequence: CDR1 SGDLS, CDR2 YYNGEE. This CDR3 reads CASSPEAGLSSYEQYF. The CDR3 DNA reads TGTGCCAGCAGCCCAGAAGCGGGGCTTAGCTCCTACGAGCAGTACTTC.

This chain uses TRBV15 with TRBJ1-1; 10 bases are shared with TRBD1. V shed 5 bases, J shed 11 bases, and the junction held 11 bases outside the gene matches. Germline CDR1 reads LNHNV; CDR2 reads YYDKDF (reference sequence). The CDR3 totals 14 residues. The CDR3 loop is CATSGQGVLFGAFF. The DNA of the CDR3 is TGTGCCACCAGCGGACAGGGGGTACTATTTGGGGCTTTCTTT.

The V gene is TRBV29-1, the J gene TRBJ2-5; TRBD2 aligns across 10 bases. The last part of the DNA fits TRBJ2-7 better; the J call may be wrong. The CDR3 is made up of 13 amino acids. In germline, CDR1 is SQVTM, CDR2 ANQGSEA. The CDR3 is CSVGLAGADEQYF. The CDR3 bases are TGCAGCGTTGGCCTAGCGGGAGCGGACGAGCAGTACTTC.

This CDR3 reads CASSQYATGGEGQETQYF. The CDR3 bases are TGCGCCAGCAGCCAATACGCGACAGGGGGCGAGGGCCAAGAGACCCAGTACTTC. V and J are TRBV4-1 and TRBJ2-5; TRBD1 matches at 10 bases. After removal of 2 bases from V and 1 base from J, the junction contained 10 bases not matched to a gene. From germline, CDR1 is MGHRA and CDR2 YSYEKL. This CDR3 region has 18 residues.

The chain has TRBV6-5 and TRBJ2-7, with D hard to call. There are 12 residues in the CDR3. The germline V gene has CDR1 MNHEY and CDR2 SVGAGI. The V end was cut by 2 bases, the J end by 3 bases, with 5 bases between. The CDR3 region is CASSYGVYEQYF. The CDR3 DNA is TGTGCCAGCAGTTACGGGGTCTACGAGCAGTACTTC.

The chain employs TRBV2 and TRBJ2-7, with TRBD2 matching 8 bases. V gave up 3 bases and J gave up 3 bases; unmatched junction bases: 7. CDR3 size: 15 residues. Germline V gene lookup returns CDR1 SNHLY and CDR2 FYNNEI. DNA for the CDR3: TGTGCCAGCAGTGATTCGGTCGGGAGGGTCTACGAGCAGTACTTC. Protein: CASSDSVGRVYEQYF.

DNA of the CDR3: TGTGCCAGCAAAGATTCAGATACGCAGTATTTT. This encodes CASKDSDTQYF. The chain couples TRBV7-6 to TRBJ2-3; no firm D call. Germline V gene lookup returns CDR1 SGHVS and CDR2 FNYEAQ. CDR3 length: 11 amino acids. Trimming shortened V by 7 bases and J by 4 bases, and 6 bases separated the two germline ends.

The rearrangement uses TRBV27 and TRBJ1-1; a weak D match, TRBD1 (5 bases). The CDR3 is 15 residues long. Germline CDR1 MNHEY, CDR2 SMNVEV (reference sequence). V was pared by 8 bases and J by 5 bases, with 21 bases between. The CDR3 sequence is CASSGRSGRGTEAFF. In nucleotides, the CDR3 is TGTGCCAGCTCAGGTCGTTCAGGGCGCGGGACTGAAGCTTTCTTT.

The count of this clone is one. The V gene is TRBV5-6, the J gene TRBJ2-2; possibly TRBD1 or TRBD2 for D (5 bases each). CDR3 length equals 14 residues. Germline CDR1 reads SGHDT; CDR2 reads YYEEEE. Trimming left V 4 bases short and J 0 bases short, with 7 bases between. The CDR3 region has the DNA TGTGCCAGCAGCGGGACCTCGAACACCGGGGAGCTGTTTTTT. The encoded protein is CASSGTSNTGELFF.

The V and J genes are TRBV5-8 and TRBJ1-1, with D possibly TRBD1 on 6 matching bases. The CDR3 is 17 amino acids. Germline assignment: CDR1 SGHTS and CDR2 YDEGEE. The V and J ends lost 1 base and 1 base respectively, with 17 bases between them. In DNA, the CDR3 is TGTGCCAGCAGCTTGTTGAATAGGGGGTCCTCGAACACTGAAGCTTTCTTT. This codes for CASSLLNRGSSNTEAFF.

The gene calls are TRBV29-1 and TRBJ2-5, with 8 bases identical to TRBD2. V was clipped by 6 bases and J by 5 bases; unmatched bases: 14. The CDR3 contains 15 residues. Germline V gene sequence: CDR1 SQVTM, CDR2 ANQGSEA. The CDR3 here is CSVLTPGGAGETQYF. CDR3 DNA sequence: TGCAGCGTCCTAACCCCGGGAGGGGCGGGGGAGACCCAGTACTTC.

This chain connects TRBV2 to TRBJ2-7; 7 bases map to TRBD1. The germline V gene has CDR1 SNHLY and CDR2 FYNNEI. The CDR3 sequence is 14 residues long. With 7 bases clipped from V and 5 bases from J, the junction kept 11 bases outside the gene matches. The CDR3 DNA reads TGTGCCAGCACGGGGACAGATGGTAGCAACGAGCAGTACTTC. Protein sequence: CASTGTDGSNEQYF.

This chain connects TRBV27 to TRBJ2-7, with 10 nucleotides matching TRBD2. The V gene's germline CDR1 is MNHEY and CDR2 SMNVEV (reference sequence). With 3 bases clipped from V and 6 bases from J, the junction kept 8 bases outside the gene matches. There are 15 residues in the CDR3. The CDR3 spells CASSFESGGALEQYF. Here the CDR3 DNA reads TGTGCCAGCAGTTTCGAAAGCGGGGGGGCCCTCGAGCAGTACTTC.

The chain employs TRBV27 and TRBJ2-7; tentative D call: TRBD1 (6 bases). CDR3 length: 14 residues. The germline gives CDR1 MNHEY, CDR2 SMNVEV (reference sequence). V lost 4 bases to trimming and J lost 2 bases, with 12 bases between them. CDR3 loop: CASSSPDRPYEQYF. CDR3 nucleotide sequence: TGTGCCAGCAGTTCCCCGGACAGACCCTACGAGCAGTACTTC.

This rearrangement joins TRBV28 to TRBJ1-4; D gene unclear. Germline assignment: CDR1 MDHEN and CDR2 SYDVKM. The CDR3 has 12 amino acids. The V gene lost 2 bases and the J gene lost 6 bases, with 4 bases spanning the gap. The CDR3 protein is CASSLGYEKLFF. The CDR3 DNA is TGTGCCAGCAGTTTAGGGTATGAAAAACTGTTTTTT.

The chain carries TRBV30 and TRBJ1-5; D call uncertain. Trimming shortened V by 2 bases and J by 4 bases, and 9 bases separated the two germline ends. The CDR3 has 13 amino acids. Germline assignment: CDR1 GTSNPN and CDR2 SVGIG (reference sequence). In DNA form, the CDR3 reads TGTGCCTGGAGTATCTCTTCAAATCAGCCCCAGCATTTT. It yields the protein CAWSISSNQPQHF.

The chain recombines TRBV4-1 with TRBJ2-5; TRBD1 is a possible D gene (5 bases). V shed 3 bases and J shed 5 bases, with 13 bases lying between them. Germline loops: CDR1 MGHRA, CDR2 YSYEKL. The CDR3 length is 14 residues. CDR3: CASSHVSPGETQYF. DNA of the CDR3: TGCGCCAGCAGCCACGTATCACCAGGGGAGACCCAGTACTTC.

The V gene is TRBV6-6, the J gene TRBJ2-3; D is ambiguous. This CDR3 has 12 residues. Germline lookup yields CDR1 MNHNY and CDR2 SVGAGI (reference sequence). V shed 2 bases and J shed 6 bases, with 6 bases lying between them. CDR3 in amino acids: CASSYTLDTQYF. The DNA for the CDR3 is TGTGCCAGCAGTTACACTTTGGATACGCAGTATTTT.

V and J are TRBV6-6 and TRBJ2-7; tentatively, D is TRBD1 or TRBD2 (5 bases each). Germline loops: CDR1 MNHNY, CDR2 SVGAGI (reference sequence). The CDR3 contains 13 residues. The germline V and J ends were trimmed by 8 bases and 2 bases, with 13 bases remaining between them. This chain's CDR3 is CASWDLTTYEQYF. CDR3 nucleotides: TGTGCCAGCTGGGACCTTACTACCTACGAGCAGTACTTC.

The chain is built from TRBV11-2 and TRBJ2-7, with 11 bases lining up with TRBD2. CDR3 length equals 16 residues. Germline lookup yields CDR1 SGHAT and CDR2 FQNNGV. V trimming: 3 bases; J trimming: 5 bases; junction bases outside the gene matches: 9. CDR3 sequence: CASSFYSGGAYDEQYF. The CDR3 DNA reads TGTGCCAGCAGCTTTTATAGCGGGGGGGCCTACGACGAGCAGTACTTC.

The CDR3 DNA sequence: TGTGCCAGCTCACCCGGGGTTCAGGCGTACCAAGAGACCCAGTACTTC. This translates into CASSPGVQAYQETQYF. The J gene is TRBJ2-5, the V gene TRBV18; weak D call: TRBD2 (5 bases). Trimming pared 3 bases from V and 0 bases from J, leaving 14 bases between. The CDR3 sequence is 16 residues long. Germline V gene data show CDR1 as KGHSH and CDR2 as LQKENI. Based on the CDR3 plus reference TRBV18 and TRBJ2-5, the full variable domain is NAGVMQNPRHLVRRRGQEARLRCSPMKGHSHVYWYRQLPEEGLKFMVYLQKENIIDESGMPKERFSAEFPKEGPSILRIQQVVRGDSAAYFCASSPGVQAYQETQYFGPGTRLLVL.

V and J are TRBV7-6 and TRBJ2-7; 11 nucleotides line up with TRBD2. V trimming: 3 bases; J trimming: 0 bases; junction bases outside the gene matches: 1. Germline lookup yields CDR1 SGHVS and CDR2 FNYEAQ. This CDR3 is 15 amino acids long. This chain's CDR3 is CASSFGTSGSYEQYF. The DNA for the CDR3 is TGTGCCAGCAGCTTCGGGACTAGCGGCTCCTACGAGCAGTACTTC.

This clone was observed a handful of times. The chain has TRBV11-2 and TRBJ2-1; D call uncertain. V lost 0 bases and J 0 bases, leaving 12 bases between the germline ends. Germline CDR1 reads SGHAT; CDR2 reads FQNNGV. The CDR3 has 17 residues. The DNA of the CDR3 is TGTGCCAGCAGCTTAGATCGGCCCTCGGGCTCCTACAATGAGCAGTTCTTC. It yields the protein CASSLDRPSGSYNEQFF.

This chain connects TRBV12-1 to TRBJ2-7; TRBD2 was called by the table and not checked on the DNA. TRBV12-1 has pseudogene status. The CDR3 sequence is 15 residues long. CDR3 nucleotides: TGTGCCAGCAGCCCAGCCGGGATCTCGGGGGACGAGCAGTACTTC. Translated: CASSPAGISGDEQYF.